The T cell receptor beta chain under discussion was sequenced for a study of T cell repertoires in cytomegalovirus infection. Looking at the study overall: It was the public TCR beta signatures that indicated both CMV infection and matching HLA type.

Study observations and caveats: Clonotype analysis showed dominance of the ex vivo response by HLA-C-restricted CMV-specific TCR beta clonotypes. Accumulated public TCR beta family frequency recognized individuals carrying CMV together with the relevant HLA.

TCRdb fed the reads into MiXCR, producing one record per CDR3 protein. The data hold around 530,000 distinct CDR3 sequences, with more than 15% observed a single time. Worth noting for this clonotype: What it recognizes is unknown.

The CDR3 loop spans 14 amino acids. Germline V gene sequence: CDR1 SGHRS, CDR2 YFSETQ. V dropped 0 bases and J dropped 4 bases, with 10 bases sitting between them. The sample was CD8+ T cells from PBMCs. The sequence was collected from a human donor in good health (CMV status not recorded). Some clones in this sample may be carry-over from other donors' samples. The chain has TRBV5-1 and TRBJ2-5, with D maybe TRBD1 (5 bases). Here the CDR3 DNA reads TGCGCCAGCAGCTTGGTAGGGGTGGTAGAGACCCAGTACTTC. As protein: CASSLVGVVETQYF.